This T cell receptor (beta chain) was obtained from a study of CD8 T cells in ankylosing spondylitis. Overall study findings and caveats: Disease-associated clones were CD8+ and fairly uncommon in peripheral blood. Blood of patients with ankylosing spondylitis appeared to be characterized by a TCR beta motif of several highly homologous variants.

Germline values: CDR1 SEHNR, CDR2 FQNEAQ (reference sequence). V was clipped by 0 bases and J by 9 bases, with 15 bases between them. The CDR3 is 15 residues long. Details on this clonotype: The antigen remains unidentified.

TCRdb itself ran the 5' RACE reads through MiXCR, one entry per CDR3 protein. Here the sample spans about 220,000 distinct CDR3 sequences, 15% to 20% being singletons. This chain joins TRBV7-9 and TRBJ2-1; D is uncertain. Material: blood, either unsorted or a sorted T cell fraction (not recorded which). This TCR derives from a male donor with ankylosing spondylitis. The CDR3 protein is CASSLADGFTLEQFF. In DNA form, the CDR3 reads TGTGCCAGCAGCTTAGCCGATGGCTTTACCCTTGAGCAGTTCTTC.